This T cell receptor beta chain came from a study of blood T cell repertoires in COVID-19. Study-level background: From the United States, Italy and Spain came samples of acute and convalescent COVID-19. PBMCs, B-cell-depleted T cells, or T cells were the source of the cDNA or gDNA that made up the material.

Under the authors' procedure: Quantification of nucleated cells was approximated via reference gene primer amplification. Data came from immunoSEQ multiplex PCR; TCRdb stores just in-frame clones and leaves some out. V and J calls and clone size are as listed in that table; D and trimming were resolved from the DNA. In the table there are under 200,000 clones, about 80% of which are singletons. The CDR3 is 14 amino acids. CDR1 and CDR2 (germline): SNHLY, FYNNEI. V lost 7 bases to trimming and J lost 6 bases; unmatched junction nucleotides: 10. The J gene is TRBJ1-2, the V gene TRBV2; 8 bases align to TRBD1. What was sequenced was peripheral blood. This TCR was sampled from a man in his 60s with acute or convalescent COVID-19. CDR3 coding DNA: TGTGCCAGCATCCCCAGGACAGGGTGGAATGGCTACACCTTC. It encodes CASIPRTGWNGYTF.